This TCR beta chain emerged from a study of T cell changes during pregnancy in multiple sclerosis. Sequencing was performed with immunoSEQ multiplex PCR; in TCRdb, only in-frame clones are kept and a portion is missing. The table lists about 60,000 clones, 90% to 95% of them singletons. Germline trimming cut 0 bases from V and 11 bases from J; bases unmatched to any gene: 4. There are 14 residues in the CDR3. Germline values: CDR1 LNHNV, CDR2 YYDKDF (reference sequence). The sequenced sample was CD4+ T cells from peripheral blood mononuclear cells, obtained in the first trimester of pregnancy. The rearrangement joins TRBV15 to TRBJ1-1, with 12 bases that match TRBD1. The clonotype comes from a female donor with multiple sclerosis, enrolled in a pregnancy study. The CDR3 loop reads CATSREGQGASAFF. The CDR3, as DNA: TGTGCCACCAGCAGAGAGGGACAGGGGGCGTCGGCTTTCTTT.